The 19 T cell receptor beta chains in this list originate from one sample, sequenced in a study of CD8+CD57+ T cells in acquired aplastic anemia. Researchers used genomic DNA as the template to profile TCR beta VDJ and CDR3. TCRdb processed the reads anew with MiXCR; each CDR3 protein has one entry. The sample has 190,000 or so distinct CDR3 sequences; over 60% are singletons. Sample: sorted CD4+, CD8+, or CD8+CD57+ T cells (not recorded which) from PBMCs. These receptors were obtained from a human donor in good health.

The chain combines TRBV20-1 with TRBJ1-4; 7 nucleotides line up with TRBD1. The CDR3 covers 14 residues. After removal of 3 bases from V and 7 bases from J, the junction contained 8 bases not matched to a gene. Germline CDR1 is DFQATT and CDR2 is SNEGSKA (reference sequence). The CDR3 spells CSASTGVGGEKLFF. In nucleotides, the CDR3 is TGCAGTGCTAGTACAGGGGTGGGGGGTGAAAAACTGTTTTTT.

The chain uses TRBV2 and TRBJ2-7; D unresolved. V was cut by 7 bases and J by 5 bases, with 9 bases left in between. Germline assignment: CDR1 SNHLY and CDR2 FYNNEI. The CDR3 has 11 residues. DNA of the CDR3: TGTGCCAGCAACTTGCTTGACGAGCAGTACTTC. It is translated as CASNLLDEQYF.

This clonotype was counted many times. The chain is built from TRBV27 and TRBJ2-1; the D is unclear. V lost 3 bases, J lost 10 bases, and 13 bases lay in between. This CDR3 is built from 13 residues. Germline V gene lookup returns CDR1 MNHEY and CDR2 SMNVEV (reference sequence). This chain's CDR3 is CASSFGRRDEQFF. CDR3 nucleotide sequence: TGTGCCAGCAGTTTTGGTAGGAGAGACGAGCAGTTCTTC.

On this clonotype itself: An end of the junction does not agree with germline; a read error may underlie this. The chain is built from TRBV9 and TRBJ1-6; no firm D call. Germline CDR1 reads SGDLS; CDR2 reads YYNGEE. The CDR3 runs 15 residues. CDR3 DNA: TGTGCCACCAGCGAAGAGGGAAGAATGAATTCACCCCTCCACTTT. Translation gives CATSEEGRMNSPLHF.

This sequence joins TRBV20-1 and TRBJ2-7, with D hard to call. Germline CDR1 reads DFQATT; CDR2 reads SNEGSKA (reference sequence). This CDR3 comprises 14 residues. Trimming removed 0 bases at V and 7 bases at J, with 16 bases between. The CDR3 sequence is CSARDPQESGEQYF. CDR3 coding DNA: TGCAGTGCTAGAGATCCTCAGGAGTCTGGTGAGCAGTACTTC.

The rearrangement joins TRBV24-1 to TRBJ2-1; D not resolved. This CDR3 contains 13 residues. The V and J ends lost 2 bases and 9 bases respectively, with 10 bases between them. Germline V gene data show CDR1 as KGHDR and CDR2 as SFDVKD. The CDR3 spells CATSDWSTREQFF. In nucleotides, the CDR3 is TGTGCCACCAGTGATTGGTCAACCCGTGAGCAGTTCTTC.

The chain couples TRBV19 to TRBJ2-1, with 8 positions matching TRBD1. With 3 bases clipped from V and 5 bases from J, the junction kept 3 bases outside the gene matches. CDR1 and CDR2 (germline): LNHDA, SQIVND (reference sequence). This CDR3 has 14 amino acids. CDR3: CASSMQGANNEQFF. The CDR3 coding sequence is TGTGCCAGTAGTATGCAGGGGGCCAACAATGAGCAGTTCTTC. The complete variable domain, with remaining parts taken from reference TRBV19 and TRBJ2-1, reads DGGITQSPKYLFRKEGQNVTLSCEQNLNHDAMYWYRQDPGQGLRLIYYSQIVNDFQKGDIAEGYSVSREKKESFPLTVTSAQKNPTAFYLCASSMQGANNEQFFGPGTRLTVL.

The gene calls are TRBV29-1 and TRBJ2-7; maybe TRBD1 (7 bases). Germline values: CDR1 SQVTM, CDR2 ANQGSEA. V gave up 4 bases and J gave up 2 bases, with 15 bases separating them. CDR3 size: 14 residues. The CDR3 bases are TGCAGCGTTGTAGGAGGGACAGTCACCTACGAGCAGTACTTC. This translates into CSVVGGTVTYEQYF.

The chain recombines TRBV20-1 with TRBJ2-2; 8 positions agree with TRBD2. Germline CDR1 and CDR2: DFQATT and SNEGSKA (reference sequence). The CDR3 extends over 14 amino acids. V lost 2 bases to trimming and J lost 7 bases; unmatched junction nucleotides: 6. The CDR3 reads CSARKREMFGELFF. CDR3 DNA sequence: TGCAGTGCTAGAAAGCGGGAGATGTTCGGGGAGCTGTTTTTT.

The V and J genes are TRBV2 and TRBJ1-4; weak D call: TRBD1 (6 bases). CDR3 length equals 14 residues. Germline CDR1 SNHLY, CDR2 FYNNEI. Trimming took 2 bases from V and 8 from J, leaving 12 bases between them. The CDR3 protein is CASSERGGEEKLFF. CDR3 DNA sequence: TGTGCCAGCAGTGAACGAGGGGGGGAAGAAAAACTGTTTTTT.

The V and J genes are TRBV7-9 and TRBJ2-7; TRBD2 agrees at 10 bases. The CDR3 runs to 14 residues. The germline CDR1 and CDR2 sequences are SEHNR and FQNEAQ (reference sequence). Losses at the gene ends were 1 base for V and 7 bases for J; bases not matched to a gene: 4. The CDR3 sequence: CASSLGLAGREQYF. In nucleotides, the CDR3 is TGTGCCAGCAGCTTAGGACTAGCGGGTAGAGAGCAGTACTTC.

This clonotype appeared many times. V and J are TRBV5-8 and TRBJ2-7; D unclear. The CDR3 extends over 15 amino acids. Germline V gene sequence: CDR1 SGHTS, CDR2 YDEGEE. V lost 1 base to trimming and J lost 2 bases, with 13 bases between them. CDR3 in amino acids: CASSLREAPAYEQYF. The CDR3 DNA follows: TGTGCCAGCAGCTTGAGAGAGGCGCCGGCCTACGAGCAGTACTTC.

This clonotype has only one observation. Here the CDR3 DNA reads TGTGCCAGCAGCTTAGCCCCAAACTCGGGACTGAGGGCGGGAGTCGTCGGCAATGAGCAGTTCTTC. It codes for CASSLAPNSGLRAGVVGNEQFF. The chain joins TRBV11-2 to TRBJ2-1; 7 bases align to TRBD2. CDR3 length: 22 residues. CDR1 is SGHAT and CDR2 is FQNNGV in the germline V gene. Germline trimming cut 1 base from V and 6 bases from J; bases unmatched to any gene: 27.

The table lists this clonotype with many counts. The chain uses TRBV30 and TRBJ1-6; tentative D call: TRBD1 (5 bases). V lost 1 base and J lost 6, with 13 bases in between. The CDR3 is 15 amino acids. Germline CDR1 reads GTSNPN; CDR2 reads SVGIG (reference sequence). Written as DNA, the CDR3 is TGTGCCTGGAGTGCGGGACCCTGGCTTAATTCACCCCTCCACTTT. The encoded protein is CAWSAGPWLNSPLHF.

The chain has TRBV7-9 and TRBJ1-2; 8 bases agree with TRBD1. Germline loops: CDR1 SEHNR, CDR2 FQNEAQ (reference sequence). The CDR3 spans 18 residues. The V segment lost 2 bases and the J segment 3 bases; nucleotides outside the gene matches: 14. This chain's CDR3 is CASSLTLGQGPWDYGYTF. The DNA for the CDR3 is TGTGCCAGCAGCTTAACACTAGGACAGGGTCCTTGGGACTATGGCTACACCTTC.

The chain uses TRBV10-3 and TRBJ1-4; D not certain. Germline assignment: CDR1 ENHRY and CDR2 SYGVKD. V lost 4 bases, J lost 0 bases, and 15 bases lay in between. The CDR3 is 17 amino acids. CDR3 in DNA: TGTGCCATCAGTGCTCGTGACGGATTATCAACTAATGAAAAACTGTTTTTT. This translates into CAISARDGLSTNEKLFF.

The chain links TRBV7-9 to TRBJ2-1; 10 bases map to TRBD2. V shed 7 bases and J 9 bases; nucleotides not matched to a gene: 6. The CDR3 spans 13 residues. Germline lookup yields CDR1 SEHNR and CDR2 FQNEAQ (reference sequence). The CDR3, as DNA: TGTGCCAGCACTCAAGCGGGAGGGGGTGAGCAGTTCTTC. Translating it yields CASTQAGGGEQFF.

There are many counts of this clonotype. The chain has TRBV29-1 and TRBJ1-3; D is possibly TRBD1 (6 bases). The CDR3 length is 12 residues. Germline V gene data show CDR1 as SQVTM and CDR2 as ANQGSEA. V lost 6 bases and J lost 0, with 6 bases in between. The CDR3 here is CSVGASGNTIYF. The CDR3 DNA reads TGCAGCGTGGGGGCCTCTGGAAACACCATATATTTT.

This clonotype was observed a handful of times. Germline is not matched at one junction end, which may reflect a read error. The chain uses TRBV5-6 and TRBJ2-1, with 12 bases matching TRBD1. Germline-derived CDR1 and CDR2 are SGHDT and YYEEEE. The CDR3 covers 17 residues. The CDR3 DNA follows: TGTGCCAGCAGCTTGTGGGACAGGGGGCCGTATTGGAATGGGCAGTTCTTC. Its translation: CASSLWDRGPYWNGQFF.